These 28 T cell receptor beta chains were sequenced from one sample in a study of T cells expressing NK-cell markers. TCRdb reprocessed the 5' RACE reads, keeping one entry per CDR3 protein, no DNA. Its listing shows about 540,000 distinct CDR3 sequences. The sample was blood T cells: a sorted CD56 or NKG2C T cell subset, CD4+ or CD8+ T cells, or bulk PBMC T cells (not recorded which). These receptors came from a man aged 18 to 29 in good health.

The chain recombines TRBV15 with TRBJ2-1; the TCRdb call, TRBD2, lacks DNA for checking. Per germline, CDR1 LNHNV and CDR2 YYDKDF (reference sequence). This CDR3 comprises 17 residues. CDR3 region: CATSRNFQRELGDEQFF.

The chain has TRBV15 and TRBJ2-5; TCRdb reports TRBD1, a call that lacks DNA to check it against. This CDR3 comprises 15 residues. Germline CDR1 reads LNHNV; CDR2 reads YYDKDF (reference sequence). This chain's CDR3 is CATSPRDGDQETQYF.

The V call is TRBV20-1, the J call TRBJ2-1; TCRdb designates TRBD1, a call that cannot be tested without DNA. The CDR3 sequence is 14 residues long. In germline, CDR1 is DFQATT, CDR2 SNEGSKA (reference sequence). This CDR3 is CSVPGGGGYNEQFF.

The chain couples TRBV29-1 to TRBJ2-3; the TCRdb call, TRBD1, lacks DNA for checking. CDR1 SQVTM and CDR2 ANQGSEA come from the germline V gene. CDR3 size: 16 residues. CDR3: CSVASSPQGSTDTQYF.

The gene calls are TRBV28 and TRBJ2-3; no DNA is available, so the TRBD2 call from TCRdb remains unchecked. Per the germline V gene, CDR1 is MDHEN and CDR2 is SYDVKM. There are 17 residues in the CDR3. CDR3 sequence reads: CASSKPEAGGRTDTQYF.

The rearrangement uses TRBV7-2 and TRBJ2-7; TCRdb outputs TRBD2, but without DNA this stays unchecked. The V gene's germline CDR1 is SGHTA and CDR2 FQGNSA. This CDR3 is 14 amino acids long. The CDR3 protein is CASSLALAGLEQYF.

CDR3 sequence reads: CASSRLSSYNEQFF. V is TRBV28 and J is TRBJ2-1. CDR1 is MDHEN, CDR2 SYDVKM, per germline. The CDR3 extends over 14 amino acids. The whole variable domain, remainder taken from reference TRBV28 and TRBJ2-1, is DVKVTQSSRYLVKRTGEKVFLECVQDMDHENMFWYRQDPGLGLRLIYFSYDVKMKEKGDIPEGYSVSREKKERFSLILESASTNQTSMYLCASSRLSSYNEQFFGPGTRLTVL.

This chain joins TRBV6-2 or TRBV6-3 and TRBJ2-4; the D gene TCRdb calls, TRBD2, cannot be checked with no DNA. Germline values: CDR1 MNHEY, CDR2 SVGEGT. The CDR3 is made up of 18 amino acids. The CDR3 loop is CASSPTSGRAGIKNIQYF.

The rearrangement links TRBV12-3 or TRBV12-4 to TRBJ2-1; TCRdb's D call, TRBD2, is unchecked because there is no DNA. The CDR3 loop spans 17 amino acids. This CDR3 is CASSLPRASGREDEQFF.

The gene calls are TRBV10-3 and TRBJ2-7; the TRBD1 assignment by TCRdb is unverifiable without DNA. Germline V lookup: CDR1 ENHRY, CDR2 SYGVKD. This CDR3 has 12 amino acids. CDR3 loop: CAISRGAPEQYF.

CDR3 protein: CSASVDTSGNIQYF. This sequence joins TRBV20-1 and TRBJ2-4. Germline CDR1 DFQATT, CDR2 SNEGSKA (reference sequence). This CDR3 is built from 14 residues.

The chain carries TRBV12-3 or TRBV12-4 and TRBJ2-5; TCRdb proposes TRBD1, but this gene call is untestable without DNA. This CDR3 spans 13 amino acids. CDR3 region: CASRGQPQETQYF.

The CDR3 loop is CAISDSGRENIQYF. The chain is built from TRBV10-3 and TRBJ2-4; lacking DNA, the TRBD2 call made by TCRdb goes unchecked. The germline V gene has CDR1 ENHRY and CDR2 SYGVKD. The CDR3 has 14 amino acids.

The chain uses TRBV20-1 and TRBJ2-5; the D gene TCRdb calls, TRBD1, cannot be checked with no DNA. The CDR3 length is 15 residues. Germline values: CDR1 DFQATT, CDR2 SNEGSKA (reference sequence). The CDR3 spells CSAVPRTWYQETQYF.

V usage is TRBV9 and J usage is TRBJ2-1; there is no DNA to check the TCRdb D call of TRBD2. This CDR3 spans 15 amino acids. Germline values: CDR1 SGDLS, CDR2 YYNGEE. CDR3: CASSVGTSGLNEQFF.

The V and J genes are TRBV4-3 and TRBJ2-2; the D gene TCRdb calls, TRBD2, cannot be checked with no DNA. The length of the CDR3 is 16 residues. The V gene's germline CDR1 is LGHNA and CDR2 YSLEER. This CDR3 is CASSHTSGSISGELFF.

The CDR3 region is CASSLLERVADTQYF. The chain employs TRBV28 and TRBJ2-3. From germline, CDR1 is MDHEN and CDR2 SYDVKM. The CDR3 extends over 15 amino acids.

The rearrangement uses TRBV18 and TRBJ2-7; TCRdb names TRBD2, which stays unverified in the absence of DNA. The CDR3 runs 17 residues. Germline lookup yields CDR1 KGHSH and CDR2 LQKENI. The CDR3 loop reads CASSPKPGTSGSYEQYF.

CDR3 sequence reads: CASRWTSGSLKYQETQYF. The chain combines TRBV5-1 with TRBJ2-5; as DNA is missing, the TRBD2 call by TCRdb cannot be tested. This CDR3 region has 18 residues. CDR1 and CDR2 (germline): SGHRS, YFSETQ.

Here the CDR3 reads CASSLGRESEQFF. The V and J genes are TRBV28 and TRBJ2-1; TCRdb gives TRBD2 as the D gene, but with no DNA this cannot be confirmed. The CDR3 totals 13 residues. From germline, CDR1 is MDHEN and CDR2 SYDVKM.

V and J are TRBV20-1 and TRBJ2-3; with no DNA, the TCRdb D assignment of TRBD1 cannot be verified. The CDR3 is 14 amino acids. CDR1 is DFQATT and CDR2 is SNEGSKA in the germline V gene (reference sequence). CDR3 region: CTWEARGDADTQYF.

V is TRBV5-1 and J is TRBJ2-4; there is no DNA to check the TCRdb D call of TRBD1. Germline V CDR1 and CDR2: SGHRS, YFSETQ. The CDR3 is 13 residues long. CDR3 region: CASSPAPKNIQYF.

The chain combines TRBV29-1 with TRBJ2-7; TCRdb gives TRBD1 as the D gene, but with no DNA this cannot be confirmed. Germline CDR1 is SQVTM and CDR2 is ANQGSEA. This CDR3 has 14 residues. The CDR3 reads CSVRTWDRYYEQYF.

V gene TRBV30 combines with J gene TRBJ1-1; TCRdb reports TRBD1, a call that lacks DNA to check it against. In germline, CDR1 is GTSNPN, CDR2 SVGIG (reference sequence). The CDR3 has 13 amino acids. The CDR3 protein is CAWRDRPWSEAFF.

The chain has TRBV7-6 and TRBJ2-7; the TRBD1 assignment by TCRdb is unverifiable without DNA. The germline CDR1 and CDR2 sequences are SGHVS and FNYEAQ. This CDR3 contains 15 residues. The CDR3 loop reads CASSFGTGRTYEQYF.

This chain links TRBV4-3 with TRBJ1-1. Per germline, CDR1 LGHNA and CDR2 YSLEER. This CDR3 spans 12 amino acids. The CDR3 sequence: CASSPGGPEAFF.

V and J are TRBV2 and TRBJ2-3. This CDR3 contains 15 residues. Germline loops: CDR1 SNHLY, CDR2 FYNNEI. The CDR3 protein is CASSPPTASTDTQYF.

This sequence joins TRBV12-3 or TRBV12-4 and TRBJ2-2; there is no DNA to check the TCRdb D call of TRBD1. This CDR3 has 15 residues. CDR3 sequence reads: CASSFGQTNTGELFF.